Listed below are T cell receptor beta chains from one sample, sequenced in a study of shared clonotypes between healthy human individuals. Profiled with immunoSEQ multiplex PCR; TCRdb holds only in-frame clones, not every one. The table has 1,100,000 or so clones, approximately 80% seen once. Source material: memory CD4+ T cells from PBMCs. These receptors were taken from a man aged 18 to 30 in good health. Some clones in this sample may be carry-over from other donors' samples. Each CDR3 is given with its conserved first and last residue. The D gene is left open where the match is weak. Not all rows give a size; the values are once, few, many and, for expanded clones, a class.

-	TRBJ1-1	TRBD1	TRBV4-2	TGTGCCAGCAGCCAAGATGGACAGGGCACTGAAGCTTTCTTT	CASSQDGQGTEAFF
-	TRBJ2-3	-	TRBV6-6	TGTGCCAGCAGTCTCGATGGACAGCTCACAGATACGCAGTATTTT	CASSLDGQLTDTQYF
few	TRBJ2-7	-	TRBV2	TGTGCCAGCAGTTTCGTCAGAGTGGGAGCCGAGCAGTACTTC	CASSFVRVGAEQYF
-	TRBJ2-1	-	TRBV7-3	TGTGCCAGCAGCCCGCCGGGAGCCCGTGAGCAGTTCTTC	CASSPPGAREQFF
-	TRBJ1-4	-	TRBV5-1	TGCGCCAGCAGCTTGGCACGGGGGCACGGTGAAAAACTGTTTTTT	CASSLARGHGEKLFF
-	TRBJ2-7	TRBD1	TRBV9	TGTGCCAGCAGCCCCGACAGGGGGGCCCCTTGGGAGCAGTACTTC	CASSPDRGAPWEQYF
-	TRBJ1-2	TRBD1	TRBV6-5	TGTGCCAGCAGTTATGGGACAGAGGATGGCTACACCTTC	CASSYGTEDGYTF
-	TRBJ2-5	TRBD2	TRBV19	TGTGCCAGTAGTATAGCCAGTCGACTAGCGGGAGATGAGACCCAGTACTTC	CASSIASRLAGDETQYF
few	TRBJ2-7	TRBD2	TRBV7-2	TGTGCCAGCAGCTTAGAACTAGCGGGACTCTCCTACGAGCAGTACTTC	CASSLELAGLSYEQYF
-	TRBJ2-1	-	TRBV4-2	TGTGCCAGCAGCGCCCAGGTCGCCGTTAATGAGCAGTTCTTC	CASSAQVAVNEQFF
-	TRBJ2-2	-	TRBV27	TGTGCCAGTGGCAATGGGGGACTCCCCACCGGGGAGCTGTTTTTT	CASGNGGLPTGELFF
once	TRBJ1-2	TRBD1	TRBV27	TGTGCCAGCAGTGCCCGGACAGGGGGCTATGGCTACACCTTC	CASSARTGGYGYTF
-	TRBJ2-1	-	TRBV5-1	TGCGCCAGCAGCCCACCGGCCAGCGGGCGGCAGAATGAGCAGTTCTTC	CASSPPASGRQNEQFF
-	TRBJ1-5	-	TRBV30	TGTGCCTGGAGCCAACAGGGAGCCCAGCCCCAGCATTTT	CAWSQQGAQPQHF
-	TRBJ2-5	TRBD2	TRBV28	TGTGCCAGCAGCCTCCGGACTAGCGGCCAAGAGACCCAGTACTTC	CASSLRTSGQETQYF
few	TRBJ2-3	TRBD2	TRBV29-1	TGCAGCGTTATCCGGGAGGCGACAGATACGCAGTATTTT	CSVIREATDTQYF
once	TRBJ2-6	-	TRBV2	TGTGCCAGCAGCCAACAGGGAACTGGGGCCAACGTCCTGACTTTC	CASSQQGTGANVLTF
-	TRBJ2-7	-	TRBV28	TGTGCCAGCAGTTTATCGGACAGATTCTACGAGCAGTACTTC	CASSLSDRFYEQYF
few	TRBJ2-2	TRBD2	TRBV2	TGTGCCAGCAGATTAGCGGGGTGGGACACCGGGGAGCTGTTTTTT	CASRLAGWDTGELFF
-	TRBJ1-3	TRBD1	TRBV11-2	TGTGCCAGCAGCCTTTCGACAGGGGGAGGTGGGAACACCATATATTTT	CASSLSTGGGGNTIYF
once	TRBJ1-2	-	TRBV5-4	TGTGCCAGCAGATCGAGCTCGGGGGATGCGAACTATGGCTACACCTTC	CASRSSSGDANYGYTF
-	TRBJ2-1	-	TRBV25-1	TGTGCCAGCACCGGTAAGGCGGGATCCTACAATGAGCAGTTCTTC	CASTGKAGSYNEQFF
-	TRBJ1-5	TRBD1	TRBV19	TGTGCCAGTAGTATAGGCGGCAGGGGGATTTTTCAGCCCCAGCATTTT	CASSIGGRGIFQPQHF
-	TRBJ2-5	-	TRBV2	TGTGCCAGCAGTGAACCGAGGCAAGAGACCCAGTACTTC	CASSEPRQETQYF
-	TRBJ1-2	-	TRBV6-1	TGTGCCAGCAGTGAAGGAGTGGGCTCCCAGTTCGGCTATGGCTACACCTTC	CASSEGVGSQFGYGYTF
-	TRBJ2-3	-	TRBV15	TGTGCCACGGGGGCCTCGGGGGTGTATACGCAGTATTTT	CATGASGVYTQYF
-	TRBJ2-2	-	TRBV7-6	TGTGCCAGCAGCTTAGCGTGGGGTTCGGGCACCGGGGAGCTGTTTTTT	CASSLAWGSGTGELFF
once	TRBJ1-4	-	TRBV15	TGTGCCACCAGTAACTTTAGGACAGTTGCAACTAATGAAAAACTGTTTTTT	CATSNFRTVATNEKLFF
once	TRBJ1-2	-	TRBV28	TGTGCCAGCGGCGAACTCCCTGCGGGCGGCTACACCTTC	CASGELPAGGYTF
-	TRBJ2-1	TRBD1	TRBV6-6	TGTGCCAGCAGGCCCACCCGGGACAGGGCCCACAATGAGCAGTTCTTC	CASRPTRDRAHNEQFF
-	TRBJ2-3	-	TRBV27	TGTGCCAGCAGTTTCTTCCGGGAAGCTAGCACAGATACGCAGTATTTT	CASSFFREASTDTQYF
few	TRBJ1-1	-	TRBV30	TGTGCCTGGATTTGGAACACTGAAGCTTTCTTT	CAWIWNTEAFF
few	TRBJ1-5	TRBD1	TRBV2	TGTGCCAGCAGTCTCGATGAGGGGGCCGATCAGCCCCAGCATTTT	CASSLDEGADQPQHF